This record concerns one TCR beta chain sequence. Its antigen is not known. Trimming at V came to 4 bases and at J to 8 bases, leaving 11 bases not matched to a gene. The germline CDR1 and CDR2 sequences are KGHSH and LQKENI. The CDR3 sequence is 15 residues long. Assay: immunoSEQ multiplex PCR; the TCRdb copy retains only in-frame clones and omits some. The table lists tens of thousands of clones, roughly 86% of them singletons. This specimen comes from a study of siplizumab effects on memory and regulatory T cells. Broader study findings: Proliferating siplizumab-cultured Tregs lacked confirmed suppressive function. Unstimulated subsets were the mapping target of only a minor fraction of alloreactive clones.

Material for sequencing was Tregs sorted from blood. This sequence originates from a human donor in good health. This chain uses TRBV18 with TRBJ2-1; 7 nucleotides line up with TRBD1. DNA of the CDR3: TGTGCCAGCTCACTACGCCGACAGGGTGGCGATGAGCAGTTCTTC. Protein product: CASSLRRQGGDEQFF.